This entry lists 21 T cell receptor beta chains sequenced from one sample in a study of blood T cell repertoires in COVID-19. Sequenced by immunoSEQ multiplex PCR; TCRdb stores in-frame clones only, minus some. In the table there are 180,000 or so clones, around 85% of which are singletons. Sequencing input: peripheral blood. The receptors here all came from a woman of 80 years or more with acute or convalescent COVID-19.

The chain links TRBV6-2 or TRBV6-3 to TRBJ1-4; D ambiguous. CDR1 is MNHEY and CDR2 is SVGEGT in the germline V gene. This CDR3 spans 12 amino acids. The V gene lost 6 bases and the J gene lost 7 bases, with 9 bases spanning the gap. The CDR3 protein is CASSPSVEKLFF. The CDR3 bases are TGTGCCAGCAGCCCCTCCGTTGAAAAACTGTTTTTT.

This clone appeared a few times. The chain has TRBV27 and TRBJ2-3, with 9 bases that match TRBD1. The V gene's germline CDR1 is MNHEY and CDR2 SMNVEV (reference sequence). The CDR3 is 16 amino acids. J was trimmed by 5 bases and V by 8 bases; bases with no gene match: 14. This CDR3 is CASRLAGQGSVDTQYF. CDR3 coding DNA: TGTGCCAGCCGCTTGGCGGGACAGGGTAGTGTAGATACGCAGTATTTT.

The chain employs TRBV11-2 and TRBJ2-7; TRBD1 matches 7 bases. CDR3 size: 14 residues. The germline V gene encodes CDR1 SGHAT and CDR2 FQNNGV. V shed 1 base and J 5 bases; nucleotides not matched to a gene: 5. The CDR3 DNA follows: TGTGCCAGCAGCTTAGTGTTAGGGGGCCACGAGCAGTACTTC. This codes for CASSLVLGGHEQYF.

This chain joins TRBV6-5 and TRBJ1-1; 8 bases align to TRBD1. The V segment lost 6 bases and the J segment 8 bases; nucleotides outside the gene matches: 11. The CDR3 is 14 residues long. The germline V gene has CDR1 MNHEY and CDR2 SVGAGI. The CDR3 here is CASRTYRGAIEAFF. In DNA, the CDR3 is TGTGCCAGCAGAACCTACAGGGGGGCAATCGAAGCTTTCTTT.

This chain uses TRBV5-1 with TRBJ2-7; 11 bases are shared with TRBD2. Unmatched junction bases numbered 14, after V lost 7 bases and J lost 5 bases. The CDR3 sequence is 16 residues long. CDR1 and CDR2 from the germline V gene are SGHRS and YFSETQ. In DNA form, the CDR3 reads TGCGCCAGCCGGTTGGTCTTAGCGGGGGGGCAGGACGAGCAGTACTTC. Its protein product is CASRLVLAGGQDEQYF.

V gene TRBV7-2 combines with J gene TRBJ1-6; 9 nucleotides agree with TRBD1. Germline CDR1 reads SGHTA; CDR2 reads FQGNSA. V shed 2 bases and J 7 bases; nucleotides not matched to a gene: 6. The CDR3 covers 16 residues. CDR3 in amino acids: CASSLNPTGGNSPLHF. The CDR3 nucleotides are TGTGCCAGCAGCTTAAATCCGACAGGGGGAAATTCACCCCTCCACTTT. The full variable domain, completed using reference TRBV7-2 and TRBJ1-6, is GAGVSQSPSNKVTEKGKDVELRCDPISGHTALYWYRQSLGQGLEFLIYFQGNSAPDKSGLPSDRFSAERTGGSVSTLTIQRTQQEDSAVYLCASSLNPTGGNSPLHFGNGTRLTVT.

This chain uses TRBV6-6 with TRBJ2-3; D gene unclear. Germline lookup yields CDR1 MNHNY and CDR2 SVGAGI (reference sequence). V lost 5 bases to trimming and J lost 6 bases, with 12 bases between them. The CDR3 totals 13 residues. CDR3 in DNA: TGTGCCAGCAGTCCTCGCTGGCGGGATACGCAGTATTTT. It encodes CASSPRWRDTQYF.

The rearrangement joins TRBV6-5 to TRBJ2-7, with D perhaps matching TRBD2 (6 bases). Germline V CDR1 and CDR2: MNHEY, SVGAGI. The CDR3 sequence is 14 residues long. V dropped 2 bases and J dropped 2 bases, with 10 bases sitting between them. CDR3: CASSYVRGTYEQYF. The DNA of the CDR3 is TGTGCCAGCAGTTACGTCCGGGGGACCTACGAGCAGTACTTC.

The rearrangement links TRBV12-3 or TRBV12-4 to TRBJ1-1; 8 nucleotides match TRBD1. CDR3 length equals 12 residues. Unmatched junction bases numbered 9, after V lost 11 bases and J lost 7 bases. The CDR3 DNA sequence: TGTGCCGTGCACAGGGGGGGCCTTGAAGCTTTCTTT. Its protein is CAVHRGGLEAFF.

This clone appeared a few times. The V and J genes are TRBV7-9 and TRBJ1-1; perhaps TRBD1 as D (6 bases). The CDR3 is made up of 13 amino acids. Trimming removed 2 bases from V and 5 bases from J, with 9 bases in between. Germline CDR1 reads SEHNR; CDR2 reads FQNEAQ (reference sequence). CDR3 sequence (DNA): TGTGCCAGCAGCTTAAAGGGGGATACTGAAGCTTTCTTT. Its translation is CASSLKGDTEAFF. The whole variable domain, filled in from reference TRBV7-9 and TRBJ1-1, reads DTGVSQNPRHKITKRGQNVTFRCDPISEHNRLYWYRQTLGQGPEFLTYFQNEAQLEKSRLLSDRFSAERPKGSFSTLEIQRTEQGDSAMYLCASSLKGDTEAFFGQGTRLTVV.

V usage is TRBV5-6 and J usage is TRBJ2-3; 7 nucleotides match TRBD2. Germline V gene data show CDR1 as SGHDT and CDR2 as YYEEEE. The CDR3 is 13 amino acids. V lost 1 base and J lost 6; bases outside the gene matches: 2. As DNA, the CDR3 is TGTGCCAGCAGCTTGAGGACTAGGGATACGCAGTATTTT. Translated: CASSLRTRDTQYF.

V and J are TRBV7-9 and TRBJ1-1; D gene ambiguous. Germline assignment: CDR1 SEHNR and CDR2 FQNEAQ (reference sequence). The CDR3 contains 13 residues. V lost 5 bases to trimming and J lost 6 bases, with 13 bases between them. The CDR3, as DNA: TGTGCCAGCAGCCAAGGCGGGGTCGCTGAAGCTTTCTTT. This translates into CASSQGGVAEAFF. The variable domain in full, completed from reference TRBV7-9 and TRBJ1-1, reads DTGVSQNPRHKITKRGQNVTFRCDPISEHNRLYWYRQTLGQGPEFLTYFQNEAQLEKSRLLSDRFSAERPKGSFSTLEIQRTEQGDSAMYLCASSQGGVAEAFFGQGTRLTVV.

V and J are TRBV4-1 and TRBJ1-5; 9 bases are shared with TRBD1. Losses at the gene ends were 4 bases for V and 5 bases for J; bases not matched to a gene: 12. The CDR3 is 17 residues long. The germline gives CDR1 MGHRA, CDR2 YSYEKL. CDR3 residues: CASSLQWVGTGYQPQHF. The CDR3 nucleotides read TGCGCCAGCAGCCTCCAATGGGTTGGGACAGGGTATCAGCCCCAGCATTTT.

The V call is TRBV5-5, the J call TRBJ1-5; D ambiguous. This CDR3 region has 17 residues. Trimming pared 2 bases from V and 2 bases from J, leaving 17 bases between. Germline V CDR1 and CDR2: SGHKS, YYEKEE (reference sequence). The CDR3 DNA reads as TGTGCCAGCAGCTTCGCCGCGACCCTCGAGGGCAATCAGCCCCAGCATTTT. Amino acid sequence: CASSFAATLEGNQPQHF.

This clone was counted a few times. The chain carries TRBV7-2 and TRBJ1-1, with TRBD1 matching 10 bases. CDR1 and CDR2 (germline): SGHTA, FQGNSA. V shed 0 bases and J 10 bases; nucleotides not matched to a gene: 11. The CDR3 is 16 amino acids. CDR3 nucleotide sequence: TGTGCCAGCAGCTTAGCCCCGCCGGGACAGGGGAGGGGAGCTTTCTTT. Its translation: CASSLAPPGQGRGAFF.

The genes are TRBV18 and TRBJ1-1; tentatively, D is TRBD1 (5 bases). The germline V gene has CDR1 KGHSH and CDR2 LQKENI. The ends were cut back, 6 bases at V and 0 bases at J, with 20 bases in the middle. The CDR3 sequence is 17 residues long. This CDR3 is CASSRDGGGKVNTEAFF. Here the CDR3 DNA reads TGTGCCAGCTCGCGGGACGGGGGGGGAAAGGTGAACACTGAAGCTTTCTTT. Full variable domain (outside the CDR3, taken from reference TRBV18 and TRBJ1-1): NAGVMQNPRHLVRRRGQEARLRCSPMKGHSHVYWYRQLPEEGLKFMVYLQKENIIDESGMPKERFSAEFPKEGPSILRIQQVVRGDSAAYFCASSRDGGGKVNTEAFFGQGTRLTVV.

This clone has a single count. The genes are TRBV30 and TRBJ1-1, with TRBD1 matching over 8 bases. This CDR3 region has 14 residues. Germline values: CDR1 GTSNPN, CDR2 SVGIG (reference sequence). Trimming removed 7 bases from V and 1 base from J; junction bases left unmatched: 8. The CDR3 region is CASQGARTNTEAFF. The CDR3 region has the DNA TGTGCCTCTCAGGGGGCGCGTACGAACACTGAAGCTTTCTTT.

This rearrangement joins TRBV7-7 to TRBJ2-1; the match to TRBD2 covers 9 bases. Trimming removed 5 bases from V and 6 bases from J; junction bases left unmatched: 5. Germline V lookup: CDR1 SSHAT, CDR2 FNYEAQ (reference sequence). The CDR3 runs 14 residues. The CDR3 DNA reads as TGTGCCAGCAGCCCCGGGACTAGCCCCAATGAGCAGTTCTTC. Its protein product is CASSPGTSPNEQFF.

The chain couples TRBV6-2 or TRBV6-3 to TRBJ1-5; 7 positions match TRBD1. Per the germline V gene, CDR1 is MNHEY and CDR2 is SVGEGT. V dropped 6 bases and J dropped 4; count of bases not matched to a gene: 9. There are 15 residues in the CDR3. The CDR3 region has the DNA TGTGCCAGCAGCCCTACAGGGGATGCAAATCAGCCCCAGCATTTT. Its translation is CASSPTGDANQPQHF.

The CDR3 loop is CASSLLNRKNTEAFF. The CDR3 DNA sequence: TGTGCCAGCAGTTTATTGAACAGAAAGAACACTGAAGCTTTCTTT. The chain has TRBV27 and TRBJ1-1; D uncertain. V was pared by 1 base and J by 1 base, with 10 bases between. The CDR3 consists of 15 residues. Germline V gene sequence: CDR1 MNHEY, CDR2 SMNVEV (reference sequence).

This clone was found a few times. The chain carries TRBV7-9 and TRBJ1-2; D not resolved. From germline, CDR1 is SEHNR and CDR2 FQNEAQ (reference sequence). The CDR3 covers 14 residues. The V and J ends lost 5 bases and 4 bases respectively, with 14 bases between them. CDR3 nucleotide sequence: TGTGCCAGCAGCCCCCTCACCGAGGGCTATGGCTACACCTTC. Its protein product is CASSPLTEGYGYTF.